Presented here are 21 T cell receptor beta chains from one specimen sequenced in a study of lymphopenia after photon versus proton radiotherapy. The assay was immunoSEQ multiplex PCR, and TCRdb's table has in-frame clones only and misses some. The table shows tens of thousands of clones, with around four fifths occurring only once. The material was peripheral blood, obtained from a patient treated with photon-based radiotherapy. Receptors were obtained from a man aged 50-59 years with gastric cancer.

The chain links TRBV19 to TRBJ2-7; 8 bases agree with TRBD1. There are 17 residues in the CDR3. Germline V gives CDR1 LNHDA, CDR2 SQIVND (reference sequence). The junction had 12 bases not matched to a gene; V was cut back by 4 bases and J by 1 base. The CDR3 DNA reads as TGTGCCAGTAGTACAACCTACCCAGGGGGCCAATCCTACGAGCAGTACTTC. It encodes CASSTTYPGGQSYEQYF.

J is TRBJ2-2 and V is TRBV11-2; a possible D gene is TRBD2 (5 bases). The V end lost 2 bases, the J end lost 0 bases, and 7 bases lay between the germline ends. The germline gives CDR1 SGHAT, CDR2 FQNNGV. This CDR3 contains 15 residues. CDR3 sequence: CASSLTLANTGELFF. The CDR3 bases are TGTGCCAGCAGCTTAACACTAGCGAACACCGGGGAGCTGTTTTTT.

The rearrangement uses TRBV11-2 and TRBJ2-3, with D perhaps TRBD2 (5 bases). From germline, CDR1 is SGHAT and CDR2 FQNNGV. CDR3 length equals 16 residues. The V and J ends lost 6 bases and 2 bases respectively, with 18 bases between them. The CDR3 spells CASRGVLWENTDTQYF. The DNA of the CDR3 is TGTGCCAGCAGGGGTGTACTTTGGGAGAACACAGATACGCAGTATTTT.

V usage is TRBV7-2 and J usage is TRBJ1-4; 9 bases align to TRBD1. This CDR3 contains 15 residues. Looked up from germline, CDR1 is SGHTA and CDR2 is FQGNSA. The V and J ends lost 2 bases and 8 bases, in that order; junction bases with no gene match: 6. The chain's CDR3 is CASSLRLDRGEKLFF. The CDR3 region has the DNA TGTGCCAGCAGCTTACGCTTGGACAGGGGAGAAAAACTGTTTTTT. Complete variable domain (other parts from reference TRBV7-2 and TRBJ1-4): GAGVSQSPSNKVTEKGKDVELRCDPISGHTALYWYRQSLGQGLEFLIYFQGNSAPDKSGLPSDRFSAERTGGSVSTLTIQRTQQEDSAVYLCASSLRLDRGEKLFFGSGTQLSVL.

This chain joins TRBV4-1 and TRBJ2-3; 10 bases are a match to TRBD2. After removal of 3 bases from V and 1 base from J, the junction contained 7 bases not matched to a gene. The germline CDR1 and CDR2 sequences are MGHRA and YSYEKL. The CDR3 covers 17 residues. The CDR3 DNA reads TGCGCCAGCAGCCAGTTAGCGGGAGGTAGGGGCACAGATACGCAGTATTTT. Translation gives CASSQLAGGRGTDTQYF.

This chain joins TRBV25-1 and TRBJ1-5; 7 bases match TRBD1. The V gene's germline CDR1 is MGHDK and CDR2 SYGVNS. The CDR3 is 13 amino acids. Trimming took 6 bases from V and 3 from J; bases not matched to a gene: 2. The CDR3 DNA reads as TGTGCCAGCAGCGGGACAGACAATCAGCCCCAGCATTTT. Translated, it gives CASSGTDNQPQHF.

The J gene is TRBJ1-3, the V gene TRBV5-4; D might be TRBD1 (5 bases). This CDR3 has 17 residues. Trimming left V 0 bases short and J 4 bases short, with 17 bases between. Per the germline V gene, CDR1 is SGHNT and CDR2 is YYREEE (reference sequence). Here the CDR3 DNA reads TGTGCCAGCAGCTTGGGCTTTGAGGGGCTTGGCGGAAACACCATATATTTT. Protein product: CASSLGFEGLGGNTIYF.

The chain recombines TRBV18 with TRBJ2-5; no reliable D call. The CDR3 consists of 14 residues. Germline CDR1 and CDR2: KGHSH and LQKENI. The germline V and J ends were trimmed by 1 base and 2 bases, with 8 bases remaining between them. The CDR3 protein is CASSPREWQETQYF. In nucleotides, the CDR3 is TGTGCCAGCTCACCACGGGAATGGCAAGAGACCCAGTACTTC.

The V and J genes are TRBV6-5 and TRBJ2-7, with D maybe TRBD2 (6 bases). The V end lost 2 bases, the J end lost 5 bases, and 10 bases lay between the germline ends. Germline assignment: CDR1 MNHEY and CDR2 SVGAGI. This CDR3 contains 13 residues. CDR3 sequence: CASSYRRLDEQYF. The CDR3, as DNA: TGTGCCAGCAGTTACCGGCGACTAGACGAGCAGTACTTC.

This clone was seen a single time. The chain recombines TRBV5-5 with TRBJ1-1, with no clear D. Between the trimmed V and J ends, which lost 3 bases and 0 bases, there was a span of 12 bases. This CDR3 spans 15 amino acids. Germline loops: CDR1 SGHKS, CDR2 YYEKEE (reference sequence). The chain's CDR3 is CASSSGLIMNTEAFF. DNA for the CDR3: TGTGCCAGCAGCTCAGGCCTGATAATGAACACTGAAGCTTTCTTT.

This clone was observed a single time. The V call is TRBV30, the J call TRBJ1-5; 11 nucleotides match TRBD1. Unmatched junction bases numbered 10, after V lost 2 bases and J lost 7 bases. This CDR3 comprises 16 residues. Germline V gene sequence: CDR1 GTSNPN, CDR2 SVGIG (reference sequence). The CDR3 DNA is TGTGCCTGGAGTCGTCCCGGGACAGGGGGATACCAGCCCCAGCATTTT. Translation gives CAWSRPGTGGYQPQHF.

The chain is built from TRBV21-1 and TRBJ1-2; the D segment call TRBD1 is taken from the table without a DNA check. TRBV21-1 is recorded as a pseudogene. The CDR3 totals 15 residues. CDR3 amino acids: CASSRMDRENYGYTF. For the CDR3, the DNA is TGTGCCAGCAGCCGGATGGACAGGGAAAACTATGGCTACACCTTC.

The CDR3 DNA is TGTGCCAGCAAACAGGCTACGAACACCGGGGAGCTGTTTTTT. Residues: CASKQATNTGELFF. The J gene is TRBJ2-2, the V gene TRBV2, with D possibly TRBD1 on 5 matching bases. The CDR3 is made up of 14 amino acids. The germline gives CDR1 SNHLY, CDR2 FYNNEI. Trimming stripped 7 bases from V and 0 bases from J, with 9 bases between.

V usage is TRBV7-9 and J usage is TRBJ2-1, with 10 bases fitting TRBD1. The CDR3 is 17 residues long. J gave up 6 bases and V 5 bases, and 13 bases lay outside the gene matches. Germline values: CDR1 SEHNR, CDR2 FQNEAQ (reference sequence). DNA of the CDR3: TGTGCCAGCAGCCCCCCCCTCGACAGGGGGCTTGGCAATGAGCAGTTCTTC. As protein: CASSPPLDRGLGNEQFF.

This chain links TRBV19 with TRBJ2-1; TRBD2 agrees at 12 bases. J lost 4 bases, V lost 3 bases, and 4 bases had no gene match. Germline V gene sequence: CDR1 LNHDA, CDR2 SQIVND (reference sequence). The CDR3 is made up of 16 amino acids. CDR3 residues: CASSIRTSGTYNEQFF. CDR3 DNA sequence: TGTGCCAGTAGTATCAGGACTAGCGGGACTTACAATGAGCAGTTCTTC. Supplemented by reference TRBV19 and TRBJ2-1, the full variable domain reads DGGITQSPKYLFRKEGQNVTLSCEQNLNHDAMYWYRQDPGQGLRLIYYSQIVNDFQKGDIAEGYSVSREKKESFPLTVTSAQKNPTAFYLCASSIRTSGTYNEQFFGPGTRLTVL.

Here the CDR3 reads CASSIERRGAKNIQYF. CDR3 DNA: TGTGCCAGCAGCATTGAGCGGAGGGGAGCCAAAAACATTCAGTACTTC. The J gene is TRBJ2-4, the V gene TRBV21-1; TRBD2 is taken as the D call from the table, unchecked against the DNA. TRBV21-1 is a known pseudogene. The length of the CDR3 is 16 residues.

This rearrangement joins TRBV5-1 to TRBJ1-1, with no clear D. Trimming left V 0 bases short and J 4 bases short, with 13 bases between. CDR3 length equals 15 residues. Germline V gene lookup returns CDR1 SGHRS and CDR2 YFSETQ. This chain's CDR3 is CASSLASGSGTEAFF. The CDR3 region has the DNA TGCGCCAGCAGCTTGGCCTCCGGGTCTGGCACTGAAGCTTTCTTT.

This chain uses TRBV20-1 with TRBJ2-1; D unclear. The CDR3 has 11 residues. The germline V gene has CDR1 DFQATT and CDR2 SNEGSKA (reference sequence). V lost 4 bases and J lost 5, with 6 bases in between. Written as DNA, the CDR3 is TGCAGTGCTATGCGGCACAATGAGCAGTTCTTC. It codes for CSAMRHNEQFF.

This chain uses TRBV4-1 with TRBJ2-3; TRBD2 matches 7 bases. After removal of 5 bases from V and 2 bases from J, the junction contained 10 bases not matched to a gene. Germline CDR1 MGHRA, CDR2 YSYEKL. The CDR3 runs 16 residues. The CDR3 sequence is CASSSAGLEDTDTQYF. The CDR3 DNA sequence: TGCGCCAGCAGCTCAGCCGGACTAGAAGACACAGATACGCAGTATTTT.

V is TRBV4-2 and J is TRBJ2-1; no reliable D call. CDR3 length: 15 amino acids. The V gene lost 0 bases and the J gene lost 5 bases, with 11 bases spanning the gap. In germline, CDR1 is LGHNA, CDR2 YNFKEQ. CDR3 protein: CASSQELALNNEQFF. The CDR3 nucleotides read TGTGCCAGCAGCCAAGAATTGGCTTTGAACAATGAGCAGTTCTTC.

This clone was seen a handful of times. J is TRBJ2-3 and V is TRBV27, with D unclear. CDR1 MNHEY and CDR2 SMNVEV come from the germline V gene (reference sequence). Deletions cut 3 bases from V and 0 bases from J, with 13 bases between. The CDR3 runs to 16 residues. The CDR3 is CASSLGQIISTDTQYF. The DNA for the CDR3 is TGTGCCAGCAGTTTGGGTCAGATTATTAGCACAGATACGCAGTATTTT.